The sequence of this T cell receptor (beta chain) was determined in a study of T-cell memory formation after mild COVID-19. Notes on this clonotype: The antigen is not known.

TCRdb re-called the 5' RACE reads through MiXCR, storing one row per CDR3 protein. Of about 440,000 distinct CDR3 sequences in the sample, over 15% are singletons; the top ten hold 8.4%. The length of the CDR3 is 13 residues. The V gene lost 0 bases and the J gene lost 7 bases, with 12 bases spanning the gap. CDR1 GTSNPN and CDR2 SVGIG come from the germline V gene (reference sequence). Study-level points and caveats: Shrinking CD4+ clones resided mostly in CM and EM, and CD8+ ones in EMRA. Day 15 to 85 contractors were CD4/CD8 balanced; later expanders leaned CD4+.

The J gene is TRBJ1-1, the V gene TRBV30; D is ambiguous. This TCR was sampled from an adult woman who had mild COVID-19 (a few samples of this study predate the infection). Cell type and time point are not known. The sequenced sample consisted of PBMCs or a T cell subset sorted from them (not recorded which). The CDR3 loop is CAWSVLRSVEAFF. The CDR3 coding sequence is TGTGCCTGGAGTGTACTCAGATCCGTTGAAGCTTTCTTT.